This T cell receptor beta chain was found in a study of a mutant IDH1 vaccine in newly diagnosed glioma. Looking at the study overall: Vaccination began 4-6 weeks post radiotherapy alone, or with temozolomide cycles. Patients arrived already treated with radiotherapy, temozolomide, or both, most having had both.

By proportion, this clone is medium-sized. The antigen is not known. Assay used: immunoSEQ multiplex PCR; TCRdb lists only in-frame clones, some missing. The data show around 30,000 clones, over 50% seen once. The CDR3 has 13 residues. Germline CDR1 and CDR2: KGHSH and LQKENI. V lost 3 bases and J lost 1, with 6 bases in between. Specified time point: week 5, during vaccination. Each dose delivered 300 ug of mutant IDH1 20-mer peptide subcutaneously with imiquimod. V gene TRBV18 combines with J gene TRBJ1-1; D remains ambiguous. The TCR comes from a woman aged 18-35 years with glioma. This specimen was PBMCs, taken from a glioma patient whose treatment included an IDH1 peptide vaccine. CDR3 in amino acids: CASSPRQNTEAFF. As DNA, the CDR3 is TGTGCCAGCTCACCTCGACAGAACACTGAAGCTTTCTTT.